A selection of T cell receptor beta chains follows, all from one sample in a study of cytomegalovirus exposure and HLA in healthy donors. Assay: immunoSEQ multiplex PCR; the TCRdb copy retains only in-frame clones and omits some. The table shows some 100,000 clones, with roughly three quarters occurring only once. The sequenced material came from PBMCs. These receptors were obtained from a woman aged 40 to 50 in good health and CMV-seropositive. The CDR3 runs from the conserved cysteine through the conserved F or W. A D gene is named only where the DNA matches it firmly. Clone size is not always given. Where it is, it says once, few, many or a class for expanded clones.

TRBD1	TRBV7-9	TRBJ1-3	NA	CASSLQGAPGNTIYF	TGTGCCAGCAGCTTACAGGGGGCGCCTGGAAACACCATATATTTT
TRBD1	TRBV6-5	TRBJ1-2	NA	CASSSTPGQGDGYTF	TGTGCCAGCAGTTCAACCCCGGGACAGGGTGATGGCTACACCTTC
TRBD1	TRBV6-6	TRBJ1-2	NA	CASSPRTGTYYGYTF	TGTGCCAGCAGTCCCAGGACAGGGACGTACTATGGCTACACCTTC
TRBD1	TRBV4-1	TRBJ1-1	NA	CASSKGQGQVNTETFF	TGCGCCAGCAGCAAGGGGCAAGGACAGGTGAACACTGAAACTTTCTTT
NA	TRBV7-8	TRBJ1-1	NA	CASSRRADTEAFF	TGTGCCAGCAGCCGGAGGGCAGACACTGAAGCTTTCTTT
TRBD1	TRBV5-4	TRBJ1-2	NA	CAGSLAYTGTAYGYTF	TGTGCCGGCAGCTTGGCTTACACCGGGACAGCCTATGGCTACACCTTC
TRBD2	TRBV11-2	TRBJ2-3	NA	CASSTGRGGPTDTQYF	TGTGCCAGCAGCACGGGGCGCGGGGGTCCGACAGATACGCAGTATTTT
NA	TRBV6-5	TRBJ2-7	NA	CAIGQGYEQYF	TGTGCCATCGGCCAGGGGTACGAGCAGTACTTC
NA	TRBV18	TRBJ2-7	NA	CASSPPNVGSYEQYF	TGTGCCAGCTCACCACCAAACGTCGGCTCCTACGAGCAGTACTTC
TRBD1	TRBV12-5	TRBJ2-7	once	CASGPSDRAYEQYF	TGTGCTAGTGGTCCCTCGGACAGGGCCTACGAGCAGTACTTC
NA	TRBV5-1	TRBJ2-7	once	CASSLEQGGYEQYF	TGCGCCAGCAGCTTGGAGCAGGGGGGCTACGAGCAGTACTTC
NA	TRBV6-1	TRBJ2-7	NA	CASNGDSYEQYF	TGTGCCAGCAACGGGGACTCCTACGAGCAGTACTTC
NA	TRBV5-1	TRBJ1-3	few	CASSLVSSSGNTIYF	TGCGCCAGCAGCTTGGTCTCGAGCTCTGGAAACACCATATATTTT
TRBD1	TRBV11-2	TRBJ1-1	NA	CASSGQGANTEAFF	TGTGCCAGCAGCGGACAGGGAGCGAACACTGAAGCTTTCTTT
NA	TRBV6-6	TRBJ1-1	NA	CASSARTVEAFF	TGTGCCAGCAGTGCCCGGACAGTTGAAGCTTTCTTT
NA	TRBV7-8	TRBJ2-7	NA	CASSNRANYEQYF	TGTGCCAGCAGCAACAGGGCCAACTACGAGCAGTACTTC
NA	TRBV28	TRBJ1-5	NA	CASSLVDSDGGNQPQHF	TGTGCCAGCAGTTTAGTGGACAGCGATGGCGGAAATCAGCCCCAGCATTTT
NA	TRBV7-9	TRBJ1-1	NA	CASGGGYGLEAFF	TGTGCCAGTGGCGGAGGGTATGGACTTGAAGCTTTCTTT
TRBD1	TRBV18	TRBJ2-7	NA	CASSADRGGIEQYF	TGTGCCAGCTCGGCGGACAGGGGAGGGATCGAGCAGTACTTC
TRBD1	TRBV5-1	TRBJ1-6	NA	CASSLGGQGNSPLHF	TGCGCCAGCAGCTTGGGGGGACAGGGTAATTCACCCCTCCACTTT
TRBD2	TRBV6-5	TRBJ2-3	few	CASSYSGGTDTQYF	TGTGCCAGCAGTTACTCGGGGGGGACAGATACGCAGTATTTT
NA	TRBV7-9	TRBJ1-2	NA	CASSLQDYGYTF	TGTGCCAGCAGCTTACAGGACTATGGCTACACCTTC
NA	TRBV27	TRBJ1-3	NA	CASSLNGDTNSGNTIYF	TGTGCCAGCAGTTTAAATGGGGACACAAATTCTGGAAACACCATATATTTT
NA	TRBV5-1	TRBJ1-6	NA	CASSLGGRPLHF	TGCGCCAGCAGCTTGGGGGGCCGGCCCCTCCACTTT
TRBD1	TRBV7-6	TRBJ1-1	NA	CASSRYRDRVTEAFF	TGTGCCAGCAGCCGATACCGGGACAGGGTCACTGAAGCTTTCTTT
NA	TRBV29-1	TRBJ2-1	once	CSVERQGQVQFF	TGCAGCGTTGAAAGGCAGGGCCAGGTCCAGTTCTTC
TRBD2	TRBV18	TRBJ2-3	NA	CASSPLAGSEDTQYF	TGTGCCAGCTCACCACTAGCGGGGTCGGAAGATACGCAGTATTTT
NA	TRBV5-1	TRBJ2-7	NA	CASSLGPSQGYEQYF	TGCGCCAGCAGCTTGGGTCCCTCCCAGGGCTACGAGCAGTACTTC
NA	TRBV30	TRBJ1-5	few	CAWSGRSGAQPQHF	TGTGCCTGGAGTGGTCGCAGTGGGGCCCAGCCCCAGCATTTT
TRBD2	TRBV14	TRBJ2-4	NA	CASSQDGGGRKGRHIQYF	TGTGCCAGCAGCCAAGATGGCGGGGGACGGAAAGGACGGCACATTCAGTACTTC
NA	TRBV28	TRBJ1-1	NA	CASSSPSTGNTEAFF	TGTGCCAGCAGTTCTCCCTCGACAGGTAACACTGAAGCTTTCTTT
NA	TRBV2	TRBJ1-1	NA	CASGELAEGTEAFF	TGTGCCAGCGGAGAGTTAGCGGAGGGCACTGAAGCTTTCTTT
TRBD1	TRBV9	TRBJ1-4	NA	CASSPRGDRAPTNEKLFF	TGTGCCAGCAGCCCCAGGGGGGACAGGGCCCCAACTAATGAAAAACTGTTTTTT
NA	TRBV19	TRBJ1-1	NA	CATYDIPKSGTEAFF	TGTGCCACCTATGACATACCCAAAAGCGGGACTGAAGCTTTCTTT
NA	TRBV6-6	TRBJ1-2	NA	CASSYSGTQANYGYTF	TGTGCCAGCAGTTACTCCGGGACACAGGCTAACTATGGCTACACCTTC
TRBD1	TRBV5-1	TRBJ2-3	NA	CASSLQAPGQLYTDTQYF	TGCGCCAGCAGCTTGCAAGCTCCGGGACAGTTATACACAGATACGCAGTATTTT
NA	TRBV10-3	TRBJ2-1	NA	CAISELERAPEQFF	TGTGCCATCAGTGAGCTTGAGCGGGCCCCGGAGCAGTTCTTC
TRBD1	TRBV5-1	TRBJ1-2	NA	CASRIYLTGNYGYTF	TGCGCCAGCAGAATTTATTTGACAGGGAACTATGGCTACACCTTC
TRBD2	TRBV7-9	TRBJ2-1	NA	CASSTQSPGTSGGVGEQFF	TGTGCCAGCAGCACCCAATCGCCCGGGACTAGCGGGGGGGTCGGTGAGCAGTTCTTC
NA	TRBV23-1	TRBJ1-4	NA	CASRGWGEKLFF	TGCGCCAGCCGCGGGTGGGGTGAAAAACTGTTTTTT
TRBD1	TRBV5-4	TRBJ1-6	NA	CASSLFMTGRDSPLHF	TGTGCCAGCAGCTTGTTCATGACAGGGCGGGATTCACCCCTCCACTTT
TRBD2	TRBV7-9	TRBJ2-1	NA	CASSSRLAGIYNEQFF	TGTGCCAGCAGCTCTCGACTAGCGGGGATTTACAATGAGCAGTTCTTC
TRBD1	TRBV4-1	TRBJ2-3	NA	CASSQVGGRTFSTDTQYF	TGCGCCAGCAGCCAAGTAGGGGGCCGAACCTTTAGCACAGATACGCAGTATTTT
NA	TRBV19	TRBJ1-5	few	CASSLTGLNSNQPQHF	TGTGCCAGTAGTCTTACCGGACTGAATAGCAATCAGCCCCAGCATTTT